This TCR beta chain stems from a study of CD8+ T cells in alopecia areata. Study in general: A 6-month period off drug followed tofacitinib, which lasted 6 to 18 months. Treated patients' severity was scored by percentage of affected scalp area.

Extraction and reverse transcription of RNA yielded cDNA as the sequencing template. Some clones are missing from TCRdb's copy, which holds only in-frame ones; the method was immunoSEQ multiplex PCR. The table shows 150,000 to 200,000 clones, with less than 65% occurring only once. Regarding treatment: oral pan-JAK inhibitor, 5-10 mg twice daily. The CDR3 consists of 11 residues. Germline CDR1 and CDR2: SNHLY and FYNNEI. V lost 4 bases and J lost 3, with 4 bases in between. The input for sequencing was CD4+ T cells sorted from blood, taken at week 24, from a patient treated with tofacitinib. The TCR sequence derives from a human donor with alopecia areata. J is TRBJ2-7 and V is TRBV2; D not certain. The DNA of the CDR3 is TGTGCCAGCAGTGTCGGCTACGAGCAGTACTTC. It codes for CASSVGYEQYF.